The 21 T cell receptor beta chains presented below share a single source sample, sequenced in a study of identifying expanded T cells in peripheral blood. Repertoires were generated with immunoSEQ multiplex PCR, while TCRdb's copy carries only in-frame clones and drops some. This sample has around 81,000 clones, with 80% to 90% found just once. Material for sequencing was blood. Receptor source: a person aged 18-70 years in good health.

The sample holds one count of this clone. The chain uses TRBV5-1 and TRBJ1-1, with TRBD1 matching over 9 bases. J was trimmed by 5 bases and V by 5 bases; bases with no gene match: 10. Germline loops: CDR1 SGHRS, CDR2 YFSETQ. The CDR3 loop spans 15 amino acids. CDR3 region: CASSWGDREVTEAFF. CDR3 bases: TGCGCCAGCAGTTGGGGGGACAGGGAAGTAACTGAAGCTTTCTTT.

The rearrangement links TRBV5-8 to TRBJ1-4, with D perhaps TRBD1 (6 bases). V lost 0 bases and J lost 4, with 16 bases in between. Looked up from germline, CDR1 is SGHTS and CDR2 is YDEGEE. This CDR3 comprises 17 residues. CDR3 in amino acids: CASSLGGQAPNNEKLFF. The DNA of the CDR3 is TGTGCCAGCAGCTTGGGGGGGCAGGCGCCAAATAATGAAAAACTGTTTTTT.

This clone was observed a handful of times. The chain joins TRBV5-6 to TRBJ1-5; no firm D call. The CDR3 length is 12 residues. Between the trimmed V and J ends, which lost 3 bases and 5 bases, there was a span of 6 bases. Germline CDR1 reads SGHDT; CDR2 reads YYEEEE. DNA of the CDR3: TGTGCCAGCAGCTCTACACATCAGCCCCAGCATTTT. Its protein is CASSSTHQPQHF.

In its sample, this clone was seen once. This chain joins TRBV30 and TRBJ1-6; D possibly corresponds to TRBD1 (5 bases). V was trimmed by 8 bases and J by 5 bases, leaving 13 bases between them. In germline, CDR1 is GTSNPN, CDR2 SVGIG (reference sequence). The CDR3 extends over 13 amino acids. CDR3 region: CAQGASDNSPLHF. The DNA of the CDR3 is TGTGCCCAAGGGGCCAGTGATAATTCACCCCTCCACTTT.

This chain links TRBV7-2 with TRBJ2-3, with a tentative D call TRBD1 (6 bases). V was shortened by 5 bases and J by 0 bases, with 9 bases between the two germline ends. The length of the CDR3 is 14 residues. Germline loops: CDR1 SGHTA, CDR2 FQGNSA. The CDR3 is CASSPTGSTDTQYF. The CDR3 DNA is TGTGCCAGCAGCCCGACAGGAAGCACAGATACGCAGTATTTT.

The chain couples TRBV7-2 to TRBJ2-1, with D maybe TRBD2 (6 bases). Trimming shortened V by 4 bases and J by 5 bases, and 15 bases separated the two germline ends. Germline V lookup: CDR1 SGHTA, CDR2 FQGNSA. CDR3 size: 15 residues. CDR3 amino acids: CASSSLGLGHNEQFF. Written as DNA, the CDR3 is TGTGCCAGCAGCTCCTTGGGACTGGGCCACAATGAGCAGTTCTTC.

This clone was observed a single time. This rearrangement joins TRBV19 to TRBJ1-6, with a weak D call TRBD1 (5 bases). Germline lookup yields CDR1 LNHDA and CDR2 SQIVND (reference sequence). This CDR3 has 16 residues. Between the trimmed V and J ends, which lost 2 bases and 14 bases, there was a span of 22 bases. CDR3 sequence reads: CASSINLGGRLGSLHF. CDR3 DNA sequence: TGTGCCAGTAGTATAAACCTCGGGGGGAGGCTGGGATCCCTCCACTTT.

The J gene is TRBJ2-3, the V gene TRBV2; D is perhaps TRBD1 (6 bases). Looked up from germline, CDR1 is SNHLY and CDR2 is FYNNEI. Trimming took 3 bases from V and 0 from J, leaving 10 bases between them. The CDR3 totals 15 residues. CDR3 sequence (DNA): TGTGCCAGCAGTGACAGGGGCTCTAGCACAGATACGCAGTATTTT. Its protein is CASSDRGSSTDTQYF.

The chain uses TRBV4-1 and TRBJ1-4; a weak D match, TRBD1 (6 bases). Trimming cost V 2 bases and J 4 bases, with 17 bases left between them. Germline CDR1 is MGHRA and CDR2 is YSYEKL. This CDR3 is 17 amino acids long. The CDR3 loop reads CASSQQGQRRGNEKLFF. In DNA form, the CDR3 reads TGCGCCAGCAGCCAACAGGGGCAACGCCGCGGTAATGAAAAACTGTTTTTT.

J is TRBJ2-3 and V is TRBV7-8, with a tentative D call TRBD1 (8 bases). CDR3 length: 14 residues. CDR1 and CDR2 from the germline V gene are SGHVS and FQNEAQ. The ends were cut back, 0 bases at V and 8 bases at J, with 12 bases in the middle. The CDR3 protein is CASSLAQGGATQYF. In DNA, the CDR3 is TGTGCCAGCAGCTTAGCACAGGGGGGGGCTACGCAGTATTTT.

This clone was found a few times. The chain has TRBV27 and TRBJ1-2, with TRBD1 identical over 9 bases. The CDR3 is 15 residues long. J was trimmed by 5 bases and V by 5 bases; bases with no gene match: 9. Germline loops: CDR1 MNHEY, CDR2 SMNVEV (reference sequence). CDR3 sequence (DNA): TGTGCCAGCAGTCCAGGACAGGGGTCGGGTTATGGCTACACCTTC. Protein: CASSPGQGSGYGYTF.

V gene TRBV7-6 combines with J gene TRBJ2-2; D possibly uses TRBD1 or TRBD2 (6 bases each). The germline V gene has CDR1 SGHVS and CDR2 FNYEAQ. Trimming took off 4 bases at V and 10 bases at J, with 13 bases between the two ends. This CDR3 region has 13 residues. This CDR3 reads CASSYPGAPELFF. In DNA form, the CDR3 reads TGTGCCAGCAGCTACCCGGGGGCGCCGGAGCTGTTTTTT.

J is TRBJ1-1 and V is TRBV9; D is undetermined. Germline assignment: CDR1 SGDLS and CDR2 YYNGEE. V lost 4 bases and J 1 base, leaving 14 bases between the germline ends. The CDR3 loop spans 15 amino acids. The CDR3 DNA reads as TGTGCCAGCAGCCCCCACGGCGACTGGAACACTGAAGCTTTCTTT. Translated: CASSPHGDWNTEAFF. The whole variable domain, remainder taken from reference TRBV9 and TRBJ1-1, is DSGVTQTPKHLITATGQRVTLRCSPRSGDLSVYWYQQSLDQGLQFLIQYYNGEERAKGNILERFSAQQFPDLHSELNLSSLELGDSALYFCASSPHGDWNTEAFFGQGTRLTVV.

The chain carries TRBV7-9 and TRBJ1-1; tentatively, D is TRBD1 (5 bases). V lost 2 bases and J lost 8, with 12 bases in between. The CDR3 covers 13 residues. Germline values: CDR1 SEHNR, CDR2 FQNEAQ (reference sequence). The DNA of the CDR3 is TGTGCCAGCAGCTTAAGTTCTTCAGGGGAAGCTTTCTTT. Protein: CASSLSSSGEAFF.

The chain joins TRBV7-9 to TRBJ2-7, with D possibly matching TRBD1 (5 bases). The V gene's germline CDR1 is SEHNR and CDR2 FQNEAQ (reference sequence). This CDR3 is 18 amino acids long. V was clipped by 4 bases and J by 4 bases, with 26 bases between them. CDR3 DNA sequence: TGTGCCAGCAGCTCCCCCCCGGCAGGGAAAGGTTCCGTATACGAGCAGTACTTC. This codes for CASSSPPAGKGSVYEQYF.

The count of this clone is one. The V call is TRBV5-4, the J call TRBJ2-3; TRBD2 agrees at 9 bases. This CDR3 is 15 amino acids long. V trimming: 2 bases; J trimming: 7 bases; junction bases outside the gene matches: 8. CDR1 SGHNT and CDR2 YYREEE come from the germline V gene (reference sequence). The chain's CDR3 is CASSFMGLAQNTQYF. The CDR3 DNA reads as TGTGCCAGCAGCTTCATGGGACTAGCTCAGAATACGCAGTATTTT.

The rearrangement joins TRBV6-5 to TRBJ2-7; D unclear. Trimming stripped 2 bases from V and 2 bases from J, with 16 bases between. In germline, CDR1 is MNHEY, CDR2 SVGAGI. There are 16 residues in the CDR3. CDR3 nucleotide sequence: TGTGCCAGCAGTTACACGGGCACCTCCTGGGCCTACGAGCAGTACTTC. It translates to CASSYTGTSWAYEQYF.

V usage is TRBV7-3 and J usage is TRBJ1-2; tentatively, D is TRBD1 (6 bases). Germline V gene data show CDR1 as SGHTA and CDR2 as FQGTGA. V was clipped by 3 bases and J by 0 bases, with 14 bases between them. The length of the CDR3 is 16 residues. The DNA of the CDR3 is TGTGCCAGCAGCTTGGGGCAGGGGATGGCTAACTATGGCTACACCTTC. Translation gives CASSLGQGMANYGYTF.

The chain joins TRBV6-6 to TRBJ1-2; D is unclear. Trimming pared 5 bases from V and 8 bases from J, leaving 9 bases between. Germline V gene lookup returns CDR1 MNHNY and CDR2 SVGAGI (reference sequence). This CDR3 has 11 residues. CDR3 protein: CASSDGRGYTF. The CDR3 nucleotides are TGTGCCAGCAGTGATGGCAGGGGCTACACCTTC.

This chain joins TRBV10-3 and TRBJ1-5; D call uncertain. Per germline, CDR1 ENHRY and CDR2 SYGVKD. The CDR3 length is 13 residues. The germline V and J ends were trimmed by 4 bases and 4 bases, with 8 bases remaining between them. The CDR3 here is CAISGGENQPQHF. Written as DNA, the CDR3 is TGTGCCATCAGTGGGGGTGAGAATCAGCCCCAGCATTTT.

This rearrangement joins TRBV6-5 to TRBJ1-1, with D tentatively TRBD1 (6 bases). V was trimmed by 0 bases and J by 3 bases, leaving 8 bases between them. Germline V gene sequence: CDR1 MNHEY, CDR2 SVGAGI. This CDR3 is 14 amino acids long. This CDR3 is CASSYSYRDTEAFF. The CDR3 DNA is TGTGCCAGCAGTTACTCGTACAGGGACACTGAAGCTTTCTTT.